This is a list of T cell receptor beta chains from one sample in a study of T cell repertoires in ileal Crohn's disease. Profiling relied on immunoSEQ multiplex PCR, and the TCRdb table lists in-frame clones only, not all of them. The data contain more than 2,500 clones, approximately 70% of them seen just once; the ten biggest clones take up approximately 20%. Sequencing was carried out using ileal tissue. The receptors originated from an adult with Crohn's disease. Both conserved end residues are part of each CDR3.

TRBJ1-1 TRBV19 13 CASSKRTDNEAFF
TRBJ2-2 TRBV7-3 13 CASSPRSTGELFF
TRBJ2-7 TRBV4-3 14 CASSPDRGRDEQYF
TRBJ1-4 TRBV29-1 14 CSAKTVATNEKLFF
TRBJ2-3 TRBV7-6 17 CASSLRTSGGRTDTQYF
TRBJ1-2 TRBV30 14 CAWSVGGLGYGYTF
TRBJ1-5 TRBV2 15 CASREQGDSNQPQHF
TRBJ2-1 TRBV5-6 15 CASSLGTGQFNEQFF
TRBJ2-2 TRBV7-6 16 CASSLVGGGGPGELFF
TRBJ2-2 TRBV5-6 17 CASSLLWDRKDAGELFF
TRBJ1-1 TRBV18 17 CASSPLEGTGGSTEAFF
TRBJ2-1 TRBV18 14 CASSPQGVGNEQFF
TRBJ2-2 TRBV27 15 CASHRTGYNTGELFF
TRBJ2-7 TRBV19 14 CASSIKPRAHEQYF
TRBJ2-5 TRBV7-2 16 CASSRNAGGVQETQYF
TRBJ2-6 TRBV9 16 CASSVVANSGANVLTF
TRBJ2-5 TRBV7-6 16 CASSLAVRGGQQTQYF
TRBJ2-5 TRBV7-3 15 CASSAGLARGETQYF
TRBJ2-2 TRBV6-1 12 CATQSGSGELFF
TRBJ1-2 TRBV7-9 15 CASSPATGSLYGYTF
TRBJ2-7 TRBV6-5 13 CASRTGAGPEQYF
TRBJ2-7 TRBV6-1 13 CASSDGLPYEQYF
TRBJ2-2 TRBV5-6 16 CASSSPGTGEAGELFF
TRBJ2-7 TRBV4-3 15 CASSQDYRGTYEQYF
TRBJ1-1 TRBV7-8 14 CASSLGGEGTEAFF
TRBJ1-2 TRBV19 15 CASSILTGGRSGYTF
TRBJ2-3 TRBV5-1 15 CASSLEGQGSDTQYF
TRBJ2-3 TRBV6-5 16 CASSYSNGGRTDTQYF
TRBJ2-7 TRBV6-5 14 CASSTFRGQHEQYF
TRBJ1-2 TRBV5-4 14 CASSLEHPGEGYTF
TRBJ2-7 TRBV6-1 14 CASSLGGGAEEQYF
TRBJ2-5 TRBV30 15 CAWKGTGDYQETQYF
TRBJ2-6 TRBV5-4 15 CASSSGGSGANVLTF
TRBJ2-7 TRBV29-1 12 CSVEVQDYEQYF
TRBJ1-5 TRBV13 15 CASSLGQNSNQPQHF
TRBJ2-7 TRBV27 14 CASSSRLVPYEQYF
TRBJ1-6 TRBV4-3 14 CASSQQGLNSPLHF
TRBJ2-7 TRBV5-4 13 CASSLDSLGEQYF
TRBJ2-3 TRBV7-3 15 CASRVRDSFTDTQYF
TRBJ2-7 TRBV7-9 12 CASSSSHYEQYF
TRBJ2-1 TRBV9 15 CASSPRVREYNEQFF
TRBJ1-2 TRBV5-1 13 CASSLTTGSGYTF
TRBJ1-1 TRBV19 15 CASSISSGQLIEAFF
TRBJ1-2 TRBV2 14 CASSGGSPYYGYTF
TRBJ2-2 TRBV5-1 11 CASSRSGELFF